This T cell receptor (beta chain) emerged from a study of metastatic and nonmetastatic thyroid tumors. Study as a whole: Repertoire comparison spanned blood and tumor or nodule tissue of malignant and benign thyroid patients. Study observations and caveats: TCR beta diversity was reportedly significantly higher in malignant thyroid tumors than benign nodules, in blood and tumor.

Notes on this clone: Its antigen is as yet unknown. A single base separates this from a much larger clone, so it may be a read error. The conserved phenylalanine or tryptophan is not found at the CDR3 terminus, so this likely reflects a read error.

Trimming took off 0 bases at V and 6 bases at J, with 8 bases between the two ends. This CDR3 region has 13 residues. Germline CDR1 reads MRHNA; CDR2 reads SNTAGT. No treatment of any kind had been given to any patient before thyroid surgery. MiXCR was used by TCRdb to re-call the PCR reads. The table lists over 20,000 clones, more than 20% of them singletons, with around 12% in the top ten. What was sequenced was tumor tissue. The chain carries TRBV6-4 and TRBJ1-2; no reliable D call. The TCR sequence derives from a male donor with papillary thyroid cancer or a benign thyroid nodule (not recorded which). Some clones in this sample may be carry-over from other donors' samples. CDR3 in amino acids: CASSDSSSDGYTL. The CDR3 DNA reads as TGTGCCAGCAGTGACTCGAGTAGTGATGGCTACACCCTC.